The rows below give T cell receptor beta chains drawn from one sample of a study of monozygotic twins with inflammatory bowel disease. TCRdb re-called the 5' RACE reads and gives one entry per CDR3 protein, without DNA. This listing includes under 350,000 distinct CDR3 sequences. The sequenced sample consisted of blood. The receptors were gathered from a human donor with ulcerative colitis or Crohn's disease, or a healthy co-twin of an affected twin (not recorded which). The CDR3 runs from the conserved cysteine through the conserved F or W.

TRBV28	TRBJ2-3	CASSFSPGQTPTDTQYF
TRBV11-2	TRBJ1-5	CASSTQPRRDQPQHF
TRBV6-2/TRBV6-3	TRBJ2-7	CASSRAAYEQYF
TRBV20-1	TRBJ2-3	CSASRDRPSTDTQYF
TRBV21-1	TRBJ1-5	CASSKHSGTGPHNQPQHF
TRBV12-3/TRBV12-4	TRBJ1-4	CASSRIQEKLFF
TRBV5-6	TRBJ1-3	CASSFFRVTAGNTIYF
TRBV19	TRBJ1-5	CASSIKGDQPQHF
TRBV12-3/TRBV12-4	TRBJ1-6	CASSGTDNSPLHF
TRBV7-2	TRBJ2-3	CASSLAGTSGSDTQYF
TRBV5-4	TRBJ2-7	CASSLGLAGASSYEQYF
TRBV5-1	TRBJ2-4	CASSSVAKNIQYF
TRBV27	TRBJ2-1	CASSEDNEQFF
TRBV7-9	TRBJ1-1	CASSSRNGNTEAFF
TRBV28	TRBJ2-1	CASGGGSYNEQFF
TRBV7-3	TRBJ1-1	CASRGGTGNTEAFF
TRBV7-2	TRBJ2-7	CASSPARLGYEQYF
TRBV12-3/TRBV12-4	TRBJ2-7	CASSKSGSGQYF
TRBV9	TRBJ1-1	CASSVEGDTEAFF
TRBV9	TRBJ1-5	CASSVRSRDTSRSNQPQHF
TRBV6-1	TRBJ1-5	CASSENMNVQPQHF
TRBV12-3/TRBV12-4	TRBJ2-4	CASSLSVAKNIQYF
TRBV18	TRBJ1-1	CASSPNGGRNTEAFF
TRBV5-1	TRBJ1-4	CASSQRTDGSINEKLFF
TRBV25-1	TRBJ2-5	CASRLAGSPAQETQYF
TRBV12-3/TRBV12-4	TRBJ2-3	CASSTGQGATDTQYF
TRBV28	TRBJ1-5	CAVREGGQGASNQPQHF
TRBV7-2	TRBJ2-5	CASSLSGGKETQYF
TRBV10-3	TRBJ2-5	CAIRLAGGQETQYF
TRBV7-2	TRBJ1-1	CASSLEALLGTEAFF
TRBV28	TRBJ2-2	CASSLSPGQPNTGELFF
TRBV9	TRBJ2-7	CASSREGPDYEQYF
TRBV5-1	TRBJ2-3	CASSSFSDWETDTQYF
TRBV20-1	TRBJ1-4	CSARGAGEGEKLFF
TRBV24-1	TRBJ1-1	CATSGPGNTEAFF
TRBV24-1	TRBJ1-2	CATSDSPGQGASGYTF
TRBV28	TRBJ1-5	CASSRLYSNQPQHF
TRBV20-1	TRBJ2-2	CSASPPSRSQAGELFF
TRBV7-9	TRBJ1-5	CASSLGGDQPQHF
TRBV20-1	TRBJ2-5	CSARGSEETQYF
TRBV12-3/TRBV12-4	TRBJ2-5	CASKMGETQYF
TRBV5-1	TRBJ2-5	CASSLGGQETQYF
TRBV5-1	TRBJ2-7	CASSISQTYEQYF
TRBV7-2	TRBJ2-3	CASSSLHTQYF
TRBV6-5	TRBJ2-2	CASSYSTWTGELFF
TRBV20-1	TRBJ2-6	CSAEDRGAGANVLTF
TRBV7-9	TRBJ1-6	CASSLASVALSPLHF
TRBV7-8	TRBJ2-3	CASTTPVGYQDTQYF
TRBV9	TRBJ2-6	CASSVGDTSGANVLTF
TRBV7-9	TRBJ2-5	CASSFPPGERQETQYF
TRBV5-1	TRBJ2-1	CASSRDGLTLYNEQFF
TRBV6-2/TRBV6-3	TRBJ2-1	CASSLGGLMSVQFF
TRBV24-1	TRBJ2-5	CAVDGGETQYF
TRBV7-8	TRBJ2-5	CASSLALSEETQYF
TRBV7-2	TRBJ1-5	CASSLQQNQPQHF